This T cell receptor (beta chain) emerged from a study of Graves' ophthalmopathy and Graves' hyperthyroidism listed by TCRdb under 2018. In the study overall: A patient counted as having stable hyperthyroidism if there was no progression to ophthalmopathy within 18 months of follow-up. The study used TCR beta repertoire signatures to distinguish Graves' ophthalmopathy from Graves' hyperthyroidism and to predict progression to ophthalmopathy. In total, some 140 blood samples were TCR-sequenced: around 42 ophthalmopathy, under 85 hyperthyroidism and 17 hyperthyroidism-to-ophthalmopathy patients. To explore V-J signatures distinguishing ophthalmopathy from hyperthyroidism, a discovery set of about a hundred patients (about 43 ophthalmopathy, 55 to 60 stable hyperthyroidism) was enrolled. For independent validation, a separate cohort was made up of around 19 hyperthyroidism patients plus 17 patients who later progressed from hyperthyroidism to ophthalmopathy. In over five hyperthyroidism patients, the T-cell repertoires found in thyroid tissue were compared with those found in blood. Following sample collection, hyperthyroidism patients were given methimazole at a starting dose of 30 mg daily, and ophthalmopathy patients were given high-dose intravenous methylprednisolone.

V is cut back by 6 bases and J by 0 bases, with 5 bases in the junction unmatched. Taken from cysteine to phenylalanine, the CDR3 has 15 residues. Kept here is only the CDR3 DNA, which spans 45 bases and is read in frame from base 1. The hyperthyroidism patients were 18 to 65 years old and newly diagnosed, with a disease duration of less than 2 months. Patients were excluded if they had other autoimmune diseases, uncontrolled infections, pregnancy or lactation. Clinical symptoms, serum thyroxine, TRAb, thyroid ultrasound and orbital computed tomography formed the basis of the diagnosis. Total RNA was extracted with Trizol reagent and quality-checked on an Agilent 2100 Bioanalyzer. This clonotype was seen at least ten times. Its antigen is not yet known. Per-nucleotide qualities are absent, and no much larger clonotype sits a single base away. General study outcomes and caveats: Most of the expanded thyroid clonotypes with a frequency above 0.001 were also detected in blood, and it was suggested that the thyroid immune response may be reflected by blood repertoires. In validation, the model predicted ophthalmopathy progression with about 71% sensitivity and less than 80% specificity; some 13 predicted patients were CT-confirmed with GO in a median of approximately 6.5 months. In cross-validation, the 13-signature model distinguished ophthalmopathy from stable hyperthyroidism with about 88% sensitivity and around 81% specificity, and in the test set the corresponding values were approximately 80% and 75%. No statistical method was used to predetermine the sample size, and group allocation was not hidden from the investigators.

For repertoire sequencing, the TCR beta CDR3 regions were amplified from RNA transcripts. The first round was an RT-PCR using HTBI primers with the Qiagen OneStep RT-PCR kit, and this first round was followed by a second-round multiplex PCR, then size selection and purification. Libraries were sequenced on an Illumina HiSeq2000 using paired-end 100 bp reads. On the study's bioinformatics: SOAPnuke was used to process the reads, throwing out any read that had adapters, had uncalled bases, had a mean Phred below 15, or lacked an exact constant-primer or identifier match. COPE v1.2.5 was used to merge the high-quality paired reads. Unique nucleotide sequences were defined as clonotypes and aligned to IMGT TRB V, D and J references using MiTCR v1.1. The analysis was limited to V-J combinations with a frequency above 0.0001, which together covered more than 99% of repertoires. For each V-J combination, a TCR clonal expansion and chaos score was defined as the ratio of F50 clonal expansion to chaos observed in the TCRdist matrix. Welch's t-statistics and random forest were used to reduce features to about 14 V-J combinations, which were fed into a naive Bayes classifier. Thyroid-blood repertoire similarity was quantified with the Morisita-Horn index. Clones were called with MiXCR by TCRdb after fastp trimmed the public reads at Q25, and only in-frame beta chains were retained. One record per CDR3 amino acid sequence lists the most common genes and DNA. TCRdb, rather than the study authors, made the V and J calls. This sample is represented by approximately 540,000 distinct CDR3 sequences; 35% to 40% of them were singletons. Clones ranked in the top ten supply 4% to 5% of the sample.

The sequence was obtained from an adult man with Graves' hyperthyroidism. The rearrangement joined TRBV12-3 or TRBV12-4 to TRBJ2-7; a stretch of 10 junction bases matches TRBD2. The sample taken for sequencing was peripheral blood or thyroid tissue (not recorded which). The nucleotide sequence is given as TGTGCCAGCAGCCCGGGACTAGCGAGCTCCTACGAGCAGTACTTC. This sequence encodes CASSPGLASSYEQYF.